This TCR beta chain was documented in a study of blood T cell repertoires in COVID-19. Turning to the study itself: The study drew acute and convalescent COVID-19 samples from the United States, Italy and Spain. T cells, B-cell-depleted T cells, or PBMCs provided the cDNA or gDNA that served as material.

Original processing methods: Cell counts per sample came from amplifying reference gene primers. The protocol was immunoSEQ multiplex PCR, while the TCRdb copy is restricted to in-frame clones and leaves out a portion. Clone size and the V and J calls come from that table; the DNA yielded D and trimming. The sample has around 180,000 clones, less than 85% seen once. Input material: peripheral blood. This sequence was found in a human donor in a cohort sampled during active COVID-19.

The CDR3 DNA reads as TGTGCCAGCAGCGACAGAGACAGCGACACCATATATTTT. Its protein is CASSDRDSDTIYF. The gene calls are TRBV13 and TRBJ1-3; possible D gene TRBD1, 5 bases. The CDR3 covers 13 residues. Between the trimmed V and J ends, which lost 5 bases and 8 bases, there was a span of 13 bases. CDR1 PRHDT and CDR2 FYEKMQ come from the germline V gene (reference sequence).